This note documents a single TCR beta chain sequence. CDR1 LGHNA and CDR2 YSLEER come from the germline V gene. V shed 0 bases, J shed 3 bases, and the junction held 3 bases outside the gene matches. The CDR3 has 16 residues. The record originates from a study of control samples from healthy donors and cancer patients. Clones were sequenced by immunoSEQ multiplex PCR, and TCRdb holds only the in-frame ones, with some missing. Of about 22,000 clones in the sample, around 84% were seen once. The V and J genes are TRBV4-3 and TRBJ2-1, with 9 bases that match TRBD1. The clonotype was recovered from a man aged 55 to 70 with colorectal cancer. The sequenced sample consisted of PBMCs. The CDR3 region has the DNA TGCGCCAGCAGCCAAGACGACAGGGGGTACTACAATGAGCAGTTCTTC. Protein: CASSQDDRGYYNEQFF.